In this sample, the clone carrying this T cell receptor beta chain turned up a few times. What it recognizes is unknown. Amplification targeted TCR beta CDR3 regions from RNA transcripts. Researchers ran a first-round RT-PCR on the TCR CDR3 using the HTBI primer set. TCRdb re-called the multiplex PCR reads through MiXCR, storing one row per CDR3 protein. The sample yields about 740,000 distinct CDR3 sequences, approximately 15% seen once. Based on clinical symptoms, serum thyroxine and TRAb, thyroid ultrasound and orbital computed tomography, diagnoses were reached. The data were taken from a study of T cells in Graves' hyperthyroidism and ophthalmopathy. The overall study: Peripheral blood samples were taken at initial diagnosis, prior to any treatment.

General study findings and limits: Blood also carried most thyroid clonotypes expanded above 0.001.

Per germline, CDR1 DFQATT and CDR2 SNEGSKA (reference sequence). The ends lost 5 bases at V and 3 bases at J; junction bases unmatched: 12. The CDR3 spans 15 residues. This sequence was found in a woman aged 18-29 years with Graves' hyperthyroidism. The V call is TRBV20-1, the J call TRBJ2-5; 7 bases agree with TRBD1. Sequencing was carried out using blood. CDR3: CSAEGAGLRKETQYF. In nucleotides, the CDR3 is TGCAGTGCTGAGGGGGCTGGGTTGAGGAAAGAGACCCAGTACTTC.